This is a list of T cell receptor beta chains from one sample in a study of blood T cell repertoires in COVID-19. The assay was immunoSEQ multiplex PCR, and TCRdb's table has in-frame clones only and misses some. This table has about 380,000 clones, about four fifths appearing once. The material sequenced was peripheral blood. The receptor source for this set is a human donor with acute or convalescent COVID-19. The donor label of this sample is uncertain. Each CDR3 is given with its conserved first and last residue. D genes are given only for firm matches. Part of the rows lack a size; the others show once, few, many or a class for expanded clones.

clone_size: -
v_call: TRBV11-2
d_call: -
j_call: TRBJ1-2
cdr3_nt: TGTGCCAGCAGCCCACAGGCGGACGATGGCTACACCTTC
cdr3_aa: CASSPQADDGYTF

clone_size: -
v_call: TRBV20-1
d_call: -
j_call: TRBJ1-1
cdr3_nt: TGCAGTGCTAGTCTTTTAGGGGTAGCAGCTTTCTTT
cdr3_aa: CSASLLGVAAFF

clone_size: -
v_call: TRBV7-2
d_call: TRBD1
j_call: TRBJ1-1
cdr3_nt: TGTGCCAGCAGCTACAGACAGGGGATGACTGAAGCTTTCTTT
cdr3_aa: CASSYRQGMTEAFF

clone_size: -
v_call: TRBV21-1
d_call: -
j_call: TRBJ2-1
cdr3_nt: TGTGCCAGCAGCAGGACCGGGACTAGCTCCTACAATGAGCAGTTCTTC
cdr3_aa: CASSRTGTSSYNEQFF

clone_size: -
v_call: TRBV28
d_call: -
j_call: TRBJ1-4
cdr3_nt: TGTGCCAGCAGTTTACCAGGGGCGCGGAGGGAAAAACTGTTTTTT
cdr3_aa: CASSLPGARREKLFF

clone_size: -
v_call: TRBV27
d_call: -
j_call: TRBJ1-2
cdr3_nt: TGTGCCAGCAGTTCTGCAGGGCAGGAGTTCTATGGCTACACCTTC
cdr3_aa: CASSSAGQEFYGYTF

clone_size: -
v_call: TRBV6-5
d_call: TRBD2
j_call: TRBJ2-1
cdr3_nt: TGTGCCAGCAGACGAACCGAGGGAGGGCTGAATGAGCAGTTCTTC
cdr3_aa: CASRRTEGGLNEQFF

clone_size: few
v_call: TRBV27
d_call: -
j_call: TRBJ1-4
cdr3_nt: TGTGCCAGCAGTTTAGGAGCCGGAGCTAATGAAAAACTGTTTTTT
cdr3_aa: CASSLGAGANEKLFF

clone_size: -
v_call: TRBV27
d_call: TRBD2
j_call: TRBJ2-5
cdr3_nt: TGTGCCAGCAAAACGAGCGGGGGGGTTAAAGAGACCCAGTACTTC
cdr3_aa: CASKTSGGVKETQYF

clone_size: -
v_call: TRBV5-5
d_call: TRBD2
j_call: TRBJ2-3
cdr3_nt: TGTGCCAGCAGCTTGGTCCTAGCGGGGGGGGCAGATACGCAGTATTTT
cdr3_aa: CASSLVLAGGADTQYF

clone_size: -
v_call: TRBV6-5
d_call: TRBD1
j_call: TRBJ1-5
cdr3_nt: TGTGCCAGCAGCGGACAGGTCCATCAGCCCCAGCATTTT
cdr3_aa: CASSGQVHQPQHF

clone_size: -
v_call: TRBV7-2
d_call: -
j_call: TRBJ2-1
cdr3_nt: TGTGCCAGCAGCTCTCATGGGCCGGTCCACAATGAGCAGTTCTTC
cdr3_aa: CASSSHGPVHNEQFF

clone_size: -
v_call: TRBV6-6
d_call: TRBD1
j_call: TRBJ2-2
cdr3_nt: TGTGCCAGCAGTTATGGCGGGACAGGGCGATCCGGGGAGCTGTTTTTT
cdr3_aa: CASSYGGTGRSGELFF

clone_size: -
v_call: TRBV12-3/TRBV12-4
d_call: -
j_call: TRBJ1-2
cdr3_nt: TGTGCCAGCAGTCGCCCAGGGAGCTACACCTTC
cdr3_aa: CASSRPGSYTF

clone_size: few
v_call: TRBV2
d_call: -
j_call: TRBJ2-7
cdr3_nt: TGTGCCAGCAGTGGGAGGATATCCTACGAGCAGTACTTC
cdr3_aa: CASSGRISYEQYF

clone_size: -
v_call: TRBV4-1
d_call: TRBD1
j_call: TRBJ1-2
cdr3_nt: TGCGCCAGCAGCCAGGGGACAGGGGGCCGATATGGCTACACCTTC
cdr3_aa: CASSQGTGGRYGYTF

clone_size: -
v_call: TRBV5-8
d_call: -
j_call: TRBJ2-6
cdr3_nt: TGTGCCAGCAACATCGTCCCTGGGGCCAACGTCCTGACTTTC
cdr3_aa: CASNIVPGANVLTF

clone_size: -
v_call: TRBV3-1/TRBV3-2
d_call: -
j_call: TRBJ2-1
cdr3_nt: TGTGCCAGCAGCCAAACTAGCTCCTACAATGAGCAGTTCTTC
cdr3_aa: CASSQTSSYNEQFF

clone_size: -
v_call: TRBV18
d_call: -
j_call: TRBJ2-3
cdr3_nt: TGTGCCAGCTCACCACCGTGGGCAGGGAGCACAGATACGCAGTATTTT
cdr3_aa: CASSPPWAGSTDTQYF

clone_size: -
v_call: TRBV7-2
d_call: -
j_call: TRBJ1-5
cdr3_nt: TGTGCCAGCAGCTTAGCCGGCGGCCCGGGTCAGCCCCAGCATTTT
cdr3_aa: CASSLAGGPGQPQHF

clone_size: -
v_call: TRBV6-5
d_call: -
j_call: TRBJ1-1
cdr3_nt: TGTGCCAGCAGTTACTCCCCGTCGTATAACACTGAAGCTTTCTTT
cdr3_aa: CASSYSPSYNTEAFF

clone_size: -
v_call: TRBV27
d_call: -
j_call: TRBJ1-5
cdr3_nt: TGTGCCAGCAGTTCACTACAGGGAAACGGTCAGCCCCAGCATTTT
cdr3_aa: CASSSLQGNGQPQHF

clone_size: -
v_call: TRBV18
d_call: -
j_call: TRBJ1-1
cdr3_nt: TGTGCCAGCTCGCGAGGGACTGATGGGGCTTTCTTT
cdr3_aa: CASSRGTDGAFF

clone_size: -
v_call: TRBV15
d_call: TRBD1
j_call: TRBJ1-1
cdr3_nt: TGTGCCACCAGCAGAGATCGGGACAGGACCGAAGCTTTCTTT
cdr3_aa: CATSRDRDRTEAFF

clone_size: -
v_call: TRBV7-9
d_call: -
j_call: TRBJ2-1
cdr3_nt: TGTGCCAGCAGCTTAGTAGGAGGGGAGCAGTTCTTC
cdr3_aa: CASSLVGGEQFF

clone_size: once
v_call: TRBV19
d_call: -
j_call: TRBJ1-2
cdr3_nt: TGTGCCAGTCGTCACAGACCGATGAACTATGGCTACACCTTC
cdr3_aa: CASRHRPMNYGYTF